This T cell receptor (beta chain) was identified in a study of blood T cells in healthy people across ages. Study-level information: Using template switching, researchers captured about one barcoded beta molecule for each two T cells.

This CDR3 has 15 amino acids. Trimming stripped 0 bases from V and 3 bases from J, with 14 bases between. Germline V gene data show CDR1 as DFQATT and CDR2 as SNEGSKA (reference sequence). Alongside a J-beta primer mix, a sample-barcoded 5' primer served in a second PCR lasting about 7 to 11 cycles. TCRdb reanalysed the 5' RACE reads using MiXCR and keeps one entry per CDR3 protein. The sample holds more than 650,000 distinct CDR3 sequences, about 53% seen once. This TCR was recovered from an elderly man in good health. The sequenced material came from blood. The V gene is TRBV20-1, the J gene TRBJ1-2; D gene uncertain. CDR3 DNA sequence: TGCAGTGCTAGAGATCTGAGAGCCAGCCACTATGGCTACACCTTC. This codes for CSARDLRASHYGYTF.